Listed below are T cell receptor beta chains from one sample, sequenced in a study of naive and memory T cell subsets. TCRdb re-derived calls from the UMI-ligation and nested PCR reads in MiXCR, one entry per CDR3 protein. The sample yields some 110,000 distinct CDR3 sequences, 35% to 40% seen once. The sample comprised central memory CD4+ T cells from blood. These receptor sequences come from a human donor in good health. The CDR3 runs from the conserved cysteine through the conserved F or W. D genes are given only for firm matches. The size of a clone is reported for some rows only, either as once, few or many, or as a class for expanded clones.

V,size,D,J,DNA,CDR3
TRBV29-1,many,-,TRBJ1-5,TGCAGCGCCTCACCAGGGGTGAGTCAGCCCCAGCATTTT,CSASPGVSQPQHF
TRBV27,-,-,TRBJ2-5,TGTGCCAGCGGAATCGTACGGGAGACCCAGTACTTC,CASGIVRETQYF
TRBV6-1,-,TRBD1,TRBJ1-3,TGTGCCAGCAGAGCAACCGGGACAGGGGTGGGAAACACCATATATTTT,CASRATGTGVGNTIYF
TRBV12-3/TRBV12-4,-,TRBD1,TRBJ1-2,TGTGCCAGCAGTTTCTCGACAGGGGGCTACACCTTC,CASSFSTGGYTF
TRBV28,-,-,TRBJ1-3,TGTGCCAGCAGTGGGGGACTCCGGAGGGGAAACACCATATATTTT,CASSGGLRRGNTIYF
TRBV29-1,-,-,TRBJ1-6,TGCAGCGTTGCCCGCGACAGCAATTCACCCCTCCACTTT,CSVARDSNSPLHF
TRBV3-1,-,-,TRBJ2-7,TGTGCCAGCAGCCGAGTGCTGGGAATGAGGCACGAGCAGTACTTC,CASSRVLGMRHEQYF
TRBV28,-,-,TRBJ2-2,TGTGTCAGCACGGCGGGATACACCGGGGAGCTGTTTTTT,CVSTAGYTGELFF
TRBV6-2/TRBV6-3,-,TRBD1,TRBJ2-7,TGTGCCAGCAGCTCGGCCGGGACAGGGGCTCCCGAGCAGTACTTC,CASSSAGTGAPEQYF
TRBV19,few,-,TRBJ2-7,TGTGCCAGTAGGCCCACCGGGACCGGCTCCTACGAGCAGTACTTC,CASRPTGTGSYEQYF
TRBV6-2/TRBV6-3,-,TRBD1,TRBJ1-5,TGTGCCAGCAGTTACGGGACAGGGGGTTTTCAGCCCCAGCATTTT,CASSYGTGGFQPQHF
TRBV30,few,-,TRBJ1-5,TGTGCCTGGAGTGTACTACATTTAGCTAGCAATCAGCCCCAGCATTTT,CAWSVLHLASNQPQHF
TRBV28,-,-,TRBJ1-6,TGTGCAAGCCGGGACGGGAATTCACCCCTCCACTTT,CASRDGNSPLHF
TRBV5-1,-,-,TRBJ1-4,TGCGCCAGCAGCTTGGCTCAAGGGCCGACTAATGAAAAACTGTTTTTT,CASSLAQGPTNEKLFF
TRBV6-1,few,-,TRBJ1-1,TGTGCCAGCAGGCAGGGTCACCTGAACACTGAAGCTTTCTTT,CASRQGHLNTEAFF
TRBV10-3,few,-,TRBJ2-7,TGTGCCATCAGTGCAGGGTCCCGCTACGAGCAGTACTTC,CAISAGSRYEQYF
TRBV18,-,TRBD1,TRBJ1-6,TGTGCCAGCCGCAAAGGAGGGGGCGGCTCACCCCTCCACTTT,CASRKGGGGSPLHF
TRBV5-4,few,-,TRBJ2-2,TGTGCCAGCAGCCGGGGGACAGCGACGTTTGGGTCCGGGGAGCTGTTTTTT,CASSRGTATFGSGELFF
TRBV29-1,-,-,TRBJ2-1,TGCAGCGCCTCTGCGGGATATGAGCAGTTCTTC,CSASAGYEQFF
TRBV6-4,few,-,TRBJ2-3,TGTGCCAGCAGTGAAACGGCTAGCATGACAGATACGCAGTATTTT,CASSETASMTDTQYF
TRBV7-2,few,-,TRBJ2-1,TGTGCCAGCTTTTCCCGAAACGGCAATGAGCAGTTCTTC,CASFSRNGNEQFF
TRBV27,-,-,TRBJ2-2,TGTGCCAGTGGGGTCCGAACCGGGGAGCTGTTTTTT,CASGVRTGELFF
TRBV11-2,few,TRBD2,TRBJ2-3,TGTGCCAGCAGCTTAGAGCAGGGAGGGACAGATACGCAGTATTTT,CASSLEQGGTDTQYF
TRBV12-3/TRBV12-4,-,TRBD2,TRBJ2-1,TGTGCCAGCAGACTAGGACTAGCGGGGAACAATGAGCAGTTCTTC,CASRLGLAGNNEQFF
TRBV28,-,-,TRBJ2-7,TGTGCCAGCAGATATAGTAGGGCTCTTGGAGAGCAGTACTTC,CASRYSRALGEQYF
TRBV7-2,-,-,TRBJ2-7,TGTGCCAGCAGCCGCACAGGAGAGAGCTCCTACGAGCAGTACTTC,CASSRTGESSYEQYF
TRBV6-2/TRBV6-3,-,TRBD1,TRBJ1-5,TGTGCCAGCAGTTGGAGCAGCCGGGACAGGGCGCTCTCACAGCCCCAGCATTTT,CASSWSSRDRALSQPQHF
TRBV12-3/TRBV12-4,-,TRBD1,TRBJ1-6,TGTGCCAGCAGTTTCGCAGGGGGCGGTAATTCACCCCTCCACTTT,CASSFAGGGNSPLHF
TRBV27,-,TRBD1,TRBJ1-1,TGTGCCAGCACCACGCAGGGGGCTATTGGAAACACTGAAGCTTTCTTT,CASTTQGAIGNTEAFF
TRBV4-1,-,TRBD2,TRBJ2-7,TGCGCCAGCAGCCAATCCTCAGCGGGAGCCTACGAGCAGTACTTC,CASSQSSAGAYEQYF
TRBV10-3,few,-,TRBJ1-1,TGTGCCATCAGTGTGGGAGACAGACTGAACACTGAAGCTTTCTTT,CAISVGDRLNTEAFF
TRBV10-3,few,-,TRBJ2-5,TGTGCCACCTCCGGACGAACCGATGCCACCCAAGAGACCCAGTACTTC,CATSGRTDATQETQYF
TRBV29-1,few,-,TRBJ1-2,TGCAGCGTTATCAAACTGAGTTATGGCTACACCTTC,CSVIKLSYGYTF
TRBV27,-,-,TRBJ1-3,TGTGCCAGCAGTTTATCGAAAAGGGCCGGAAACACCATATATTTT,CASSLSKRAGNTIYF
TRBV11-2,-,TRBD1,TRBJ2-1,TGTGCCAGCAGCCTTCCCGACAGGGGGCAGGGTGAGCAGTTCTTC,CASSLPDRGQGEQFF
TRBV4-1,-,-,TRBJ1-1,TGCGCCAGCAGCCAAAATCAGATGAACACTGAAGCTTTCTTT,CASSQNQMNTEAFF
TRBV7-2,-,TRBD1,TRBJ2-7,TGTGCCAGCAGATTAAACTGGGGACAGACCTACGAGCAGTACTTC,CASRLNWGQTYEQYF
TRBV21-1,-,-,TRBJ1-3,TGTGCCAGCAGCACAGGCCTAAGCTCTGGAAACACCATATATTTT,CASSTGLSSGNTIYF
TRBV28,-,-,TRBJ2-6,TGTGCCAGCAGCATACCTAGGGCAGGGAAGTCTGGGGCCAACGTCCTGACTTTC,CASSIPRAGKSGANVLTF
TRBV18,-,-,TRBJ2-3,TGTGCCAGCTCACCAGTTCGGGAGAGTGGCACAGATACGCAGTATTTT,CASSPVRESGTDTQYF
TRBV6-1,-,TRBD1,TRBJ1-5,TGTGCCAGCCGACAGGGTCGTAGCAATCAGCCCCAGCATTTT,CASRQGRSNQPQHF
TRBV28,few,TRBD1,TRBJ2-7,TGTGCCAGCAGCCCTACAGGGGGCGGCTCCTACGAGCAGTACTTC,CASSPTGGGSYEQYF
TRBV20-1,few,-,TRBJ1-4,TGCAGTGCTATTGCAACTAATGAAAAACTGTTTTTT,CSAIATNEKLFF
TRBV5-1,-,-,TRBJ1-2,TGCGCCAGCAGCCCCGTCCACCGTCCAGATTATGAGGAGGCTAACTATGGCTACACCTTC,CASSPVHRPDYEEANYGYTF
TRBV28,-,-,TRBJ1-5,TGTGCCAGCAGCCCCCTGGTCGGGGGTCGCAGTCAGCCCCAGCATTTT,CASSPLVGGRSQPQHF
TRBV2,-,TRBD2,TRBJ2-1,TGTGCCAGCAGTTCTAGCGGGAGGGCCCCTAGTGAGCAGTTCTTC,CASSSSGRAPSEQFF
TRBV5-1,many,TRBD1,TRBJ2-3,TGCGCCAGCAGCCTAGGACAGGCCTCCACAGATACGCAGTATTTT,CASSLGQASTDTQYF
TRBV27,-,-,TRBJ2-7,TGTGCCAGCAGTTTAGATGTGGGGATAAGCTCCTACGAGCAGTACTTC,CASSLDVGISSYEQYF
TRBV20-1,-,TRBD1,TRBJ2-5,TGCAGTGCTATCACCGGGACAGAGGGCGAGACCCAGTACTTC,CSAITGTEGETQYF
TRBV25-1,-,-,TRBJ1-6,TGTGCCAGCAGATTGGGAACCCTTAATTCACCCCTCCACTTT,CASRLGTLNSPLHF
TRBV6-5,-,-,TRBJ2-7,TGTGCCAGCAGTTCTGGGGTCGGGAACTACGAGCAGTACTTC,CASSSGVGNYEQYF
TRBV14,-,-,TRBJ2-3,TGTGCCAGCAGCGCTAGTCCAGCCCCACCTTCGGATACGCAGTATTTT,CASSASPAPPSDTQYF
TRBV20-1,-,-,TRBJ1-1,TGCAGTGCTAGAACACAGCAGCTGAACACTGAAGCTTTCTTT,CSARTQQLNTEAFF
TRBV30,-,TRBD1,TRBJ2-2,TGTGCCTGGAGTGGGACAGGTTTCACCGGGGAGCTGTTTTTT,CAWSGTGFTGELFF
TRBV25-1,-,TRBD2,TRBJ2-5,TGTGCCAGCAGCCCCCCGACTAGCGTCCCGACCCAGTACTTC,CASSPPTSVPTQYF
TRBV20-1,few,TRBD1,TRBJ1-5,TGCAGTGCTAGTCGACAGGGGATCGATCAGCCCCAGCATTTT,CSASRQGIDQPQHF
TRBV11-2,-,TRBD1,TRBJ1-2,TGTGCCAGCAGCTCAGGGCGCGGACAGGGGAGGAGCGATGGCTACACCTTC,CASSSGRGQGRSDGYTF
TRBV6-6,-,-,TRBJ2-5,TGTGCCAGCAGTTTAGTGGACGTACTCCAAGAGACCCAGTACTTC,CASSLVDVLQETQYF
TRBV7-2,-,-,TRBJ2-2,TGTGCCAGCAGTTTCGGACTCGCCTCCGGGGAGCTGTTTTTT,CASSFGLASGELFF
TRBV29-1,-,-,TRBJ2-3,TGCAGCGTTGACCGAGGGACACTTACGCAGTATTTT,CSVDRGTLTQYF